This TCR beta chain was documented in a study of blood T cell repertoires in COVID-19. Study summary: From the United States, Italy and Spain came samples of acute and convalescent COVID-19. In each case, the material was cDNA or gDNA derived from T cells, B-cell-depleted T cells, or PBMCs.

Original analysis: Scientists estimated how many nucleated cells there were by amplifying reference gene primers. The repertoire was sequenced with immunoSEQ multiplex PCR; TCRdb's copy has only in-frame clones and lacks some. V and J calls plus clone size are reproduced from that table; the DNA served to infer D and trimming. This sample has 30,000 to 35,000 clones, with 75% to 85% found just once. The sequencing sample was made of peripheral blood. The source of this sequence is a man older than 75 with active COVID-19.

In nucleotides, the CDR3 is TGTGCCAGCAGCCGAAAATGGACTATTTCCCCCTACGAGCAGTACTTC. It yields the protein CASSRKWTISPYEQYF. The rearrangement joins TRBV11-1 to TRBJ2-7; the D gene is possibly TRBD2 (6 bases). V was trimmed by 5 bases and J by 2 bases, leaving 19 bases between them. CDR1 is SGHAT and CDR2 is FQDESV in the germline V gene (reference sequence). The CDR3 covers 16 residues.